Following are 9 T cell receptor beta chains from one sample sequenced in a study of Ad26.COV2.S vaccination and SARS-CoV-2 variants. The data were produced by immunoSEQ multiplex PCR, yet TCRdb's version contains in-frame clones alone and is incomplete. The table shows some 640,000 clones, with about 90% occurring only once. Described treatment: 19 received Ad26.COV2.S at low or high dose, single or two shots; several received placebo; per-sample allocation not given. Each sample was drawn 63 days after the first injection (of vaccine or placebo). The sample was peripheral blood, taken in a trial of Ad26.COV2.S vaccine versus placebo. The receptors stem from a person aged 18-65 years who received the Ad26.COV2.S COVID-19 vaccine or a placebo.

This sequence joins TRBV3-1 (or the pseudogene TRBV3-2) and TRBJ2-7; D remains unclear. Germline assignment: CDR1 LGHDT and CDR2 YNNKEL (reference sequence). CDR3 size: 14 residues. Trimming removed 1 base at V and 2 bases at J, with 9 bases between. The DNA for the CDR3 is TGTGCCAGCAGCCAAGCAGGTAGGGCCTACGAGCAGTACTTC. It translates to CASSQAGRAYEQYF.

In this sample, this clone turned up once. V is TRBV4-2 and J is TRBJ1-3, with a tentative D call TRBD1 (6 bases). In germline, CDR1 is LGHNA, CDR2 YNFKEQ. V lost 0 bases and J 1 base, leaving 7 bases between the germline ends. The CDR3 covers 15 residues. The CDR3 loop is CASSQEGQSGNTIYF. The CDR3 DNA reads as TGTGCCAGCAGCCAAGAGGGACAATCTGGAAACACCATATATTTT.

The CDR3, as DNA: TGTGCCAGCAGCTTAGGGGACAGGGGGTTAGTTCAGCCCCAGCATTTT. Protein: CASSLGDRGLVQPQHF. This chain connects TRBV7-9 to TRBJ1-5, with 11 positions matching TRBD1. V lost 1 base to trimming and J lost 6 bases; unmatched junction nucleotides: 5. The V gene's germline CDR1 is SEHNR and CDR2 FQNEAQ (reference sequence). CDR3 length equals 16 residues.

The CDR3 loop reads CASSYGRGGNQPQHF. The CDR3 DNA is TGTGCCAGCAGTTACGGGAGGGGCGGGAATCAGCCCCAGCATTTT. The chain carries TRBV2 and TRBJ1-5; weak D call: TRBD1 (5 bases). Germline V gives CDR1 SNHLY, CDR2 FYNNEI. The V end was cut by 5 bases, the J end by 4 bases, with 15 bases between. The CDR3 is made up of 15 amino acids. Variable domain in full (rest from reference TRBV2 and TRBJ1-5): EPEVTQTPSHQVTQMGQEVILRCVPISNHLYFYWYRQILGQKVEFLVSFYNNEISEKSEIFDDQFSVERPDGSNFTLKIRSTKLEDSAMYFCASSYGRGGNQPQHFGDGTRLSIL.

The chain couples TRBV10-3 to TRBJ2-3, with a tentative D call TRBD2 (6 bases). CDR3 size: 12 residues. Trimming took 6 bases from V and 5 from J, leaving 9 bases between them. Germline V CDR1 and CDR2: ENHRY, SYGVKD. CDR3 DNA: TGTGCCATCAGCCTAGCGCAAGATACGCAGTATTTT. This sequence encodes CAISLAQDTQYF.

The genes are TRBV6-2 or TRBV6-3 and TRBJ1-5, with D tentatively TRBD1 (5 bases). The CDR3 extends over 14 amino acids. Trimming removed 6 bases at V and 6 bases at J, with 15 bases between. Germline V CDR1 and CDR2: MNHEY, SVGEGT. The DNA for the CDR3 is TGTGCCAGCAGCAGGGTCGTTACGTTTCAGCCCCAGCATTTT. Its protein product is CASSRVVTFQPQHF.

CDR3 DNA: TGTGCCAGCAGCCCCAGCATTGATCAGCCCCAGCATTTT. It yields the protein CASSPSIDQPQHF. The V gene is TRBV3-1 (or the pseudogene TRBV3-2), the J gene TRBJ1-5; no definite D call. V was cut by 4 bases and J by 5 bases, with 9 bases left in between. Looked up from germline, CDR1 is LGHDT and CDR2 is YNNKEL (reference sequence). This CDR3 comprises 13 residues.

The chain uses TRBV18 and TRBJ1-5; the D is unclear. V lost 3 bases, J lost 5 bases, and 14 bases lay in between. This CDR3 is 15 amino acids long. The germline V gene encodes CDR1 KGHSH and CDR2 LQKENI. The CDR3 reads CASSPGAGRDQPQHF. CDR3 nucleotide sequence: TGTGCCAGCTCACCTGGCGCCGGGAGGGATCAGCCCCAGCATTTT.

This clone was recorded once. CDR3 sequence (DNA): TGTGCCAGCAGGTGGCGGGGGAGCACAGATACGCAGTATTTT. This translates into CASRWRGSTDTQYF. The J gene is TRBJ2-3, the V gene TRBV6-5, with 7 bases fitting TRBD2. Germline lookup yields CDR1 MNHEY and CDR2 SVGAGI. The CDR3 extends over 14 amino acids. V lost 6 bases to trimming and J lost 0 bases; unmatched junction nucleotides: 3.